These 28 T cell receptor beta chains came from one sample sequenced in a study of T cell responses to AZD1222 COVID-19 vaccine. Repertoires were generated with immunoSEQ multiplex PCR, while TCRdb's copy carries only in-frame clones and drops some. The sample lists about 99,000 clones, about 89% occurring once. Source: peripheral blood, taken on day 0 of AZD1222 vaccination. These receptors were taken from an adult in good health.

This chain connects TRBV2 to TRBJ2-1; D is possibly TRBD1 (6 bases). Trimming shortened V by 10 bases and J by 4 bases, and 14 bases separated the two germline ends. The germline gives CDR1 SNHLY, CDR2 FYNNEI. CDR3 length: 13 residues. The CDR3 sequence: CAIGGGAYNEQFF. As DNA, the CDR3 is TGTGCCATAGGTGGGGGCGCTTACAATGAGCAGTTCTTC.

A note on this clone: Within the sample, other DNA sequences also encode this same CDR3. CDR3 in DNA: TGTGCCAGCAGTCCCACAGGGAACTATGGCTACACCTTC. As protein: CASSPTGNYGYTF. The chain recombines TRBV12-3 or TRBV12-4 with TRBJ1-2; D may be TRBD1 (6 bases). The V end was cut by 5 bases, the J end by 2 bases, with 9 bases between. The CDR3 totals 13 residues.

This sequence joins TRBV24-1 and TRBJ2-3, with D perhaps TRBD1 (6 bases). Per the germline V gene, CDR1 is KGHDR and CDR2 is SFDVKD. V was pared by 3 bases and J by 3 bases, with 12 bases between. The CDR3 consists of 15 residues. CDR3 bases: TGTGCCACCAGTGATCCGGCAGGGGCAACAGATACGCAGTATTTT. Its translation: CATSDPAGATDTQYF.

The chain couples TRBV7-9 to TRBJ2-5, with no clear D. The V end was cut by 4 bases, the J end by 3 bases, with 9 bases between. Germline lookup yields CDR1 SEHNR and CDR2 FQNEAQ (reference sequence). CDR3 length: 13 amino acids. The CDR3, as DNA: TGTGCCAGCAGCTCATCCCAAAAAGAGACCCAGTACTTC. Protein product: CASSSSQKETQYF.

The V call is TRBV20-1, the J call TRBJ1-2; no reliable D call. V was pared by 4 bases and J by 4 bases, with 7 bases between. Germline V CDR1 and CDR2: DFQATT, SNEGSKA (reference sequence). There are 11 residues in the CDR3. Here the CDR3 reads CSAIFRYGYTF. CDR3 sequence (DNA): TGCAGTGCTATTTTTCGCTATGGCTACACCTTC.

The chain links TRBV29-1 to TRBJ1-2; D call uncertain. The V end lost 1 base, the J end lost 5 bases, and 14 bases lay between the germline ends. This CDR3 has 14 residues. The germline V gene has CDR1 SQVTM and CDR2 ANQGSEA. The CDR3 region is CSVEGGRELYGYTF. The DNA for the CDR3 is TGCAGCGTTGAAGGTGGTCGGGAACTATATGGCTACACCTTC.

V is TRBV14 and J is TRBJ1-2, with a tentative D call TRBD1 (6 bases). Germline loops: CDR1 SGHDN, CDR2 FVKESK. Trimming left V 4 bases short and J 7 bases short, with 16 bases between. The CDR3 consists of 14 residues. Written as DNA, the CDR3 is TGTGCCAGCAGCCTATTGGGCAGGGGTTCTGGCTACACCTTC. Translation gives CASSLLGRGSGYTF.

The rearrangement uses TRBV6-5 and TRBJ1-2; D gene uncertain. Trimming cost V 0 bases and J 5 bases, with 13 bases left between them. Germline loops: CDR1 MNHEY, CDR2 SVGAGI. CDR3 length equals 15 residues. The CDR3 DNA reads TGTGCCAGCAGTTACTCTATGGACGCTTCATATGGCTACACCTTC. Translation: CASSYSMDASYGYTF.

The J gene is TRBJ1-1, the V gene TRBV19, with TRBD1 identical over 7 bases. The CDR3 spans 16 residues. Germline loops: CDR1 LNHDA, CDR2 SQIVND (reference sequence). Losses at the gene ends were 6 bases for V and 3 bases for J; bases not matched to a gene: 13. The CDR3 DNA reads as TGTGCCAGTAGCCCATTTGTGGACAGGCGGGACACTGAAGCTTTCTTT. Amino acid sequence: CASSPFVDRRDTEAFF.

The CDR3 DNA follows: TGTGCCAGTAGTACACGGACAGGAGGCTACGAGCAGTACTTC. Amino acids: CASSTRTGGYEQYF. The rearrangement joins TRBV19 to TRBJ2-7, with 7 positions matching TRBD1. Germline assignment: CDR1 LNHDA and CDR2 SQIVND (reference sequence). The V segment lost 4 bases and the J segment 3 bases; nucleotides outside the gene matches: 6. CDR3 length: 14 amino acids.

The chain employs TRBV29-1 and TRBJ1-2; D perhaps matches TRBD1 (5 bases). The CDR3 runs 15 residues. With 6 bases removed from V and 7 bases from J, the gap between germline ends came to 24 bases. Germline CDR1 SQVTM, CDR2 ANQGSEA. The CDR3 spells CSVGLPEGTVLGYTF. In nucleotides, the CDR3 is TGCAGCGTAGGATTGCCGGAGGGGACTGTTCTTGGCTACACCTTC.

The chain links TRBV9 to TRBJ1-6, with TRBD1 matching 7 bases. The germline gives CDR1 SGDLS, CDR2 YYNGEE. The CDR3 loop spans 14 amino acids. J was trimmed by 15 bases and V by 3 bases; bases with no gene match: 12. The CDR3 sequence: CASSASPGGRYLHF. CDR3 nucleotides: TGTGCCAGCAGCGCTTCTCCAGGGGGGAGGTACCTCCACTTT.

The chain joins TRBV4-1 to TRBJ1-1, with D possibly being TRBD1 (5 bases). The V gene's germline CDR1 is MGHRA and CDR2 YSYEKL. This CDR3 is built from 14 residues. The V end was cut by 5 bases, the J end by 4 bases, with 14 bases between. The CDR3 sequence is CASSEGRARTEAFF. The CDR3 nucleotides are TGCGCCAGCAGCGAAGGCAGGGCCCGCACTGAAGCTTTCTTT.

About this clone: At the DNA level, this CDR3 is encoded by other sequences in the same sample as well. The chain is built from TRBV12-3 or TRBV12-4 and TRBJ2-7; D gene unclear. Trimming left V 5 bases short and J 0 bases short, with 2 bases between. The CDR3 has 11 amino acids. As DNA, the CDR3 is TGTGCCAGCAGTCCCTCCTACGAGCAGTACTTC. It specifies CASSPSYEQYF.

The V gene is TRBV10-2, the J gene TRBJ2-7; D may be TRBD1 (6 bases). The V and J ends lost 8 bases and 6 bases respectively, with 20 bases between them. Germline values: CDR1 WSHSY, CDR2 SAAADI. The CDR3 consists of 14 residues. The chain's CDR3 is CASLQRTASLEQYF. CDR3 coding DNA: TGCGCCAGCTTGCAGAGGACAGCCAGCCTCGAGCAGTACTTC.

CDR3: CAWSIFTAGRSGNTIYF. CDR3 DNA: TGTGCCTGGAGTATCTTCACGGCGGGCCGCTCTGGAAACACCATATATTTT. The chain recombines TRBV30 with TRBJ1-3; no definite D call. CDR1 and CDR2 (germline): GTSNPN, SVGIG (reference sequence). V lost 2 bases and J 0 bases, leaving 17 bases between the germline ends. This CDR3 comprises 17 residues.

In its sample, this clone was seen once. The gene calls are TRBV7-8 and TRBJ1-1; D unclear. Germline assignment: CDR1 SGHVS and CDR2 FQNEAQ. The CDR3 has 15 amino acids. Between the trimmed V and J ends, which lost 1 base and 1 base, there was a span of 10 bases. Here the CDR3 reads CASSLGLFGNTEAFF. In DNA form, the CDR3 reads TGTGCCAGCAGCTTAGGCCTCTTCGGGAACACTGAAGCTTTCTTT.

This rearrangement joins TRBV5-1 to TRBJ1-3; no definite D call. Trimming cost V 0 bases and J 0 bases, with 10 bases left between them. Germline V gene data show CDR1 as SGHRS and CDR2 as YFSETQ. The CDR3 loop spans 16 amino acids. CDR3 loop: CASSLDRAFSGNTIYF. DNA for the CDR3: TGCGCCAGCAGCTTGGACAGAGCGTTCTCTGGAAACACCATATATTTT.

With respect to this clone: One junction end disagrees with the germline gene, perhaps due to a read error. The V call is TRBV18, the J call TRBJ1-1, with D possibly TRBD1 on 5 matching bases. The CDR3 contains 14 residues. Per the germline V gene, CDR1 is KGHSH and CDR2 is LQKENI. The CDR3 DNA follows: TGTGCCAGCTCCCCACCGGCGGGGACGACTGAAGCTTTCTTT. It specifies CASSPPAGTTEAFF.

This rearrangement joins TRBV18 to TRBJ1-5, with D tentatively TRBD1 (5 bases). CDR3 length equals 15 residues. V lost 2 bases and J 0 bases, leaving 8 bases between the germline ends. CDR1 and CDR2 (germline): KGHSH, LQKENI. In nucleotides, the CDR3 is TGTGCCAGCTCACCAAGGGGATTTAGCAATCAGCCCCAGCATTTT. Encoded protein: CASSPRGFSNQPQHF.

J is TRBJ2-5 and V is TRBV7-3, with D possibly TRBD2 on 6 matching bases. The CDR3 runs to 17 residues. Trimming shortened V by 2 bases and J by 1 base, and 17 bases separated the two germline ends. Germline assignment: CDR1 SGHTA and CDR2 FQGTGA. The CDR3 region is CASSLVLVAGSQETQYF. The DNA for the CDR3 is TGTGCCAGCAGCTTAGTTCTCGTGGCGGGGTCCCAAGAGACCCAGTACTTC.

The chain is built from TRBV2 and TRBJ1-5, with unresolved D. The CDR3 loop spans 13 amino acids. Germline V gene sequence: CDR1 SNHLY, CDR2 FYNNEI. V was shortened by 6 bases and J by 7 bases, with 13 bases between the two germline ends. In nucleotides, the CDR3 is TGTGCCAGCAGGCGCAGGTTTTCCCAGCCCCAGCATTTT. It specifies CASRRRFSQPQHF.

This chain joins TRBV11-2 and TRBJ2-2, with D unresolved. Germline CDR1 reads SGHAT; CDR2 reads FQNNGV. The V end was cut by 11 bases, the J end by 4 bases, with 17 bases between. This CDR3 has 14 residues. The CDR3, as DNA: TGTGCCCATCCGGGCTTCCCATTCACCGGGGAGCTGTTTTTT. This gives the protein CAHPGFPFTGELFF.

This clone was counted a single time. This chain connects TRBV15 to TRBJ2-5, with TRBD1 matching 9 bases. The CDR3 is made up of 19 amino acids. V dropped 3 bases and J dropped 5; count of bases not matched to a gene: 19. In germline, CDR1 is LNHNV, CDR2 YYDKDF (reference sequence). CDR3 residues: CATSRDYTPGTGSRETQYF. The CDR3 bases are TGTGCCACCAGCAGGGACTATACGCCCGGGACAGGGTCGCGGGAGACCCAGTACTTC.

This clone has only one observation. The J gene is TRBJ1-2, the V gene TRBV4-1, with D perhaps TRBD1 (6 bases). Germline lookup yields CDR1 MGHRA and CDR2 YSYEKL. V lost 1 base to trimming and J lost 3 bases, with 12 bases between them. This CDR3 region has 15 residues. The CDR3 region has the DNA TGCGCCAGCAGCCAAGTACAAGGGGGGGACTATGGCTACACCTTC. Translating gives CASSQVQGGDYGYTF.

This chain links TRBV27 with TRBJ2-1, with D perhaps given as TRBD1 or TRBD2 (5 bases each). The CDR3 loop spans 16 amino acids. Trimming took 3 bases from V and 0 from J, leaving 12 bases between them. Germline V gene lookup returns CDR1 MNHEY and CDR2 SMNVEV (reference sequence). CDR3 nucleotide sequence: TGTGCCAGCAGTTTGGGGGAGATTTACTCCTACAATGAGCAGTTCTTC. It codes for CASSLGEIYSYNEQFF.

The V call is TRBV4-1, the J call TRBJ2-4; D is possibly TRBD2 (5 bases). Trimming took 0 bases from V and 7 from J, leaving 13 bases between them. This CDR3 contains 15 residues. CDR1 is MGHRA, CDR2 YSYEKL, per germline. Here the CDR3 reads CASSQDSLGANIQYF. As DNA, the CDR3 is TGCGCCAGCAGCCAAGACTCCTTGGGAGCCAACATTCAGTACTTC.

The chain combines TRBV27 with TRBJ2-2; no clear D gene. The CDR3 is made up of 12 amino acids. Germline CDR1 reads MNHEY; CDR2 reads SMNVEV (reference sequence). V lost 2 bases to trimming and J lost 8 bases, with 6 bases between them. The CDR3 DNA reads TGTGCCAGCAGTTTAGCCAGTGGGGAGCTGTTTTTT. The encoded protein is CASSLASGELFF.